Listed below are T cell receptor beta chains from one sample, sequenced in a study of blood T cell repertoires in COVID-19. The repertoire was sequenced with immunoSEQ multiplex PCR; TCRdb's copy has only in-frame clones and lacks some. The sample yields some 120,000 clones, roughly 80% seen once. Sample: peripheral blood. The source of these receptors is a man in his 70s with acute or convalescent COVID-19. CDR3s include the opening cysteine and the closing phenylalanine or tryptophan.

V,J,length,CDR3
TRBV7-2,TRBJ1-2,13,CASSRQAKYGYTF
TRBV6-6,TRBJ2-2,16,CASSYSGRGNTGELFF
TRBV5-6,TRBJ1-3,16,CASSLVPGRGVNTIYF
TRBV11-2,TRBJ1-1,13,CASSIYRESEAFF
TRBV3-1/TRBV3-2,TRBJ2-7,14,CASSQGQATYEQYF
TRBV5-4,TRBJ1-3,16,CASSSPTGTSGNTIYF
TRBV18,TRBJ1-1,15,CASSPPWQENTEAFF
TRBV5-1,TRBJ1-1,15,CASSLRQGLDTEAFF
TRBV5-4,TRBJ2-2,15,CASSLAGVNTGELFF
TRBV6-5,TRBJ1-6,16,CASSSKITRDNSPLHF
TRBV6-5,TRBJ2-7,14,CASRGTGGSYEQYF
TRBV6-5,TRBJ1-2,14,CASGGVQGAISYTF
TRBV6-5,TRBJ2-6,13,CATASSGANVLTF
TRBV10-3,TRBJ2-3,13,CAIGLQGTDTQYF
TRBV7-2,TRBJ2-2,15,CASSLGFVNTGELFF
TRBV10-2,TRBJ1-5,13,CASRLGGDQPQHF
TRBV5-1,TRBJ1-2,12,CASSFSSYGYTF